The present TCR beta chain was sequenced within a study of shared clonotypes between healthy human individuals. The CDR3 has 12 amino acids. Germline lookup yields CDR1 SGHVS and CDR2 FQNEAQ. Trimming shortened V by 0 bases and J by 9 bases, and 5 bases separated the two germline ends. This clone was observed a single time. Adult donors, all healthy and HIV-negative, had no recent acute infections or vaccinations. Generated by immunoSEQ multiplex PCR, the TCRdb table keeps only in-frame clones and is missing some. The sample holds 2,500,000 or so clones, less than 95% seen once. Sequenced: naive CD4+ T cells from PBMCs. The subset: CD45RA+ positively selected. V is TRBV7-8 and J is TRBJ1-4; unclear D gene. This receptor was obtained from a man younger than 35 in good health. Some clones in this sample may be carry-over from other donors' samples. CDR3 residues: CASSLAAQKLFF. DNA for the CDR3: TGTGCCAGCAGCTTAGCTGCGCAAAAACTGTTTTTT.